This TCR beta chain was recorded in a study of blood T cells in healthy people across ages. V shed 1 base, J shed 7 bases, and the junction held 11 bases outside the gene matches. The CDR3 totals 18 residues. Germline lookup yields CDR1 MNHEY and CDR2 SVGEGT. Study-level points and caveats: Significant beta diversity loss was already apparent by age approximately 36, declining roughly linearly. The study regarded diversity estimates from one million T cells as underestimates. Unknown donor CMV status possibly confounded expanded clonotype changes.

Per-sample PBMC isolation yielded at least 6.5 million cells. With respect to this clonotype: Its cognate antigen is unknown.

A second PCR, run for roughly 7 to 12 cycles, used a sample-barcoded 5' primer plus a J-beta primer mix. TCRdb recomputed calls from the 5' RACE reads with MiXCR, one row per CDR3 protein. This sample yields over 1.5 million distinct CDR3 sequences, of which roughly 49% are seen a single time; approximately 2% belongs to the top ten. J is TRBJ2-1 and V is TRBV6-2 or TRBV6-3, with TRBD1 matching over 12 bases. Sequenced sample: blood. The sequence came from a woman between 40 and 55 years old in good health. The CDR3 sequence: CASSYLGLPGQGANEQFF. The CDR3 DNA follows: TGTGCCAGCAGTTACTTAGGATTACCGGGACAGGGGGCGAATGAGCAGTTCTTC.